This T cell receptor (beta chain) comes out of a study of cytomegalovirus exposure and HLA in healthy donors. At the level of the study: Of approximately 400 genotyped donors, 65% to 85% clustered with self-reported Caucasian donors.

General observations from the study: It was reported in a later analysis that an Asian-associated ancestry cluster showed fewer N-insertions than the approximately 670-donor mean.

The CDR3 totals 16 residues. The ends were cut back, 3 bases at V and 6 bases at J, with 20 bases in the middle. Germline V CDR1 and CDR2: LNHDA, SQIVND (reference sequence). PCR primers comprised 60 Vbeta and 13 Jbeta primers. Method: immunoSEQ multiplex PCR; TCRdb's copy keeps in-frame clones and lacks some. In the table there are nearly 200,000 clones, more than 75% of which are singletons. On this clone itself: Its cognate antigen is unknown.

The chain employs TRBV19 and TRBJ2-5; the D gene is possibly TRBD1 (6 bases). Material for sequencing was PBMCs. The origin of this receptor is a man younger than 40 in good health and CMV-seronegative. CDR3 residues: CASSILAGAPAQTQYF. The CDR3 DNA reads TGTGCCAGTAGTATTCTGGCAGGGGCCCCGGCGCAGACCCAGTACTTC.